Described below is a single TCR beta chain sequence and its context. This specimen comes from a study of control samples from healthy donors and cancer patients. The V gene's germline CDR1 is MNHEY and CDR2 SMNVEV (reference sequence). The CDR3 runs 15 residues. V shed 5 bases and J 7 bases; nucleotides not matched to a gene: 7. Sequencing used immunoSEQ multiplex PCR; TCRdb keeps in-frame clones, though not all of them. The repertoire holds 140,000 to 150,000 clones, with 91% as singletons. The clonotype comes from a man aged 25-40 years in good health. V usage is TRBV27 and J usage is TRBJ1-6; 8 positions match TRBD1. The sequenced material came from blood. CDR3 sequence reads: CASSIPGGTNSPLHF. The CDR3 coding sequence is TGTGCCAGCAGTATCCCAGGGGGCACGAATTCACCCCTCCACTTT.